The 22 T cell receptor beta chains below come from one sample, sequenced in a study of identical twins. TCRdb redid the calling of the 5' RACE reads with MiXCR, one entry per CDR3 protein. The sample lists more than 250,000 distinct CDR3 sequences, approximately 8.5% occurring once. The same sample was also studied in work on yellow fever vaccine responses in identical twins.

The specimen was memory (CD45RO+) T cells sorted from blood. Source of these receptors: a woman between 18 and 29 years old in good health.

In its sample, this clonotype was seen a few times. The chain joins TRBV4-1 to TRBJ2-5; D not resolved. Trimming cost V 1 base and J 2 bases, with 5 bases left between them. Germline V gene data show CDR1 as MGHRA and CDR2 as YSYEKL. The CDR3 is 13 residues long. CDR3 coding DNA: TGCGCCAGCAGCCAAGCACCACAAGAGACCCAGTACTTC. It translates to CASSQAPQETQYF.

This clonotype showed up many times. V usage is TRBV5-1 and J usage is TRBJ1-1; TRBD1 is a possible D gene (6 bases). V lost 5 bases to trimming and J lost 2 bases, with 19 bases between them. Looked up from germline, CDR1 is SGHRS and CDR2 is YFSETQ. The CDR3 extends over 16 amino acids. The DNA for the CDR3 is TGCGCCAGCAGTCCCGGGAGAGGGGGATCTAACACTGAAGCTTTCTTT. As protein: CASSPGRGGSNTEAFF.

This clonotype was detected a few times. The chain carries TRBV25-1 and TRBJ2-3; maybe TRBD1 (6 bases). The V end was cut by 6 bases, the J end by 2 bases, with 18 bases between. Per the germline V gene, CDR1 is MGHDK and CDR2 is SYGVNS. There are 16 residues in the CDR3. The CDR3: CASRSSGTQFTDTQYF. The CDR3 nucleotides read TGTGCCAGCAGGTCATCCGGGACACAGTTCACAGATACGCAGTATTTT.

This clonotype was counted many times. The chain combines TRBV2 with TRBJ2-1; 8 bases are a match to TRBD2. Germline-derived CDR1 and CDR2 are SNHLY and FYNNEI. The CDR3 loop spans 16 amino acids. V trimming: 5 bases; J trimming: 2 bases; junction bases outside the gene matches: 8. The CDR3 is CASSLLAGFAYNEQFF. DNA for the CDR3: TGTGCCAGCAGTCTCTTAGCGGGGTTCGCCTACAATGAGCAGTTCTTC.

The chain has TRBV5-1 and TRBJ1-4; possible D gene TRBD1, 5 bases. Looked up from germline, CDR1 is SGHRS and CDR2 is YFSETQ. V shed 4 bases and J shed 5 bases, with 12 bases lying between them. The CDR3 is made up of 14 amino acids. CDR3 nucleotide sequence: TGCGCCAGCAGCGTGGGGGGTACCAATGAAAAACTGTTTTTT. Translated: CASSVGGTNEKLFF.

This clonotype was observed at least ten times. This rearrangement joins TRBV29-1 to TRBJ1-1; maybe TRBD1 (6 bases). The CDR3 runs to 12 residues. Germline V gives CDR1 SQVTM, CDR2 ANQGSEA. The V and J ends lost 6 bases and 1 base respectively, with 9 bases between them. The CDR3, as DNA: TGCAGCGTGCAACAGGGGAACACTGAAGCTTTCTTT. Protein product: CSVQQGNTEAFF.

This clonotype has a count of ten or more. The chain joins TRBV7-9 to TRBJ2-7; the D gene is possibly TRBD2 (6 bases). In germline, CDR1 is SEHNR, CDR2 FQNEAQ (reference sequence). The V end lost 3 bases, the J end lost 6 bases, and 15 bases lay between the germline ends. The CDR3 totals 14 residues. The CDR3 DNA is TGTGCCAGCAGCTTCGACACTAGCTTGAGCGAGCAGTACGTC. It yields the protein CASSFDTSLSEQYV.

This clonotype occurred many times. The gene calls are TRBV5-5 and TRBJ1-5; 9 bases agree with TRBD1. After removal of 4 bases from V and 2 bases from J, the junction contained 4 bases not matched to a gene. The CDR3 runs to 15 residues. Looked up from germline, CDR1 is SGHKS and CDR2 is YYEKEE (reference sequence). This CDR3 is CASSHRGQGNQPQHF. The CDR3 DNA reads TGTGCCAGCAGCCACAGGGGGCAAGGCAATCAGCCCCAGCATTTT.

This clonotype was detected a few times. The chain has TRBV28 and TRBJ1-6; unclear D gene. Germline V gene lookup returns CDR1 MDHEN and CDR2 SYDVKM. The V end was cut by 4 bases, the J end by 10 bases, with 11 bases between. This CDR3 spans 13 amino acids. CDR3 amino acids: CASSSYMESPLHF. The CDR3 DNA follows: TGTGCCAGCAGTTCGTACATGGAATCACCCCTCCACTTT.

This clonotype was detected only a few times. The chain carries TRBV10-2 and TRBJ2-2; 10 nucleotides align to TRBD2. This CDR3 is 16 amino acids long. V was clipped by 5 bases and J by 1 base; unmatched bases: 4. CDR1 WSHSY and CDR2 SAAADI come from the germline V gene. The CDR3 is CASSPASGGNTGELFF. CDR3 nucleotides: TGCGCCAGCAGTCCCGCTAGCGGGGGGAACACCGGGGAGCTGTTTTTT.

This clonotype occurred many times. The CDR3 DNA follows: TGTGCCAGCAGTCCACTAGCGGGAGGGCACAATGAGCAGTTCTTC. This sequence encodes CASSPLAGGHNEQFF. The rearrangement uses TRBV6-4 and TRBJ2-1; 13 nucleotides match TRBD2. Trimming cost V 5 bases and J 5 bases; bases outside gene matches: 3. CDR1 is MRHNA and CDR2 is SNTAGT in the germline V gene. The CDR3 totals 15 residues.

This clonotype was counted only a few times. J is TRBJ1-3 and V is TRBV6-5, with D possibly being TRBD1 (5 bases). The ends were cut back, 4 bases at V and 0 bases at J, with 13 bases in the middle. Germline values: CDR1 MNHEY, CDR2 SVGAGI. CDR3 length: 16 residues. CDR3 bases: TGTGCCAGCAGTTTTTTGGGGGGAAGCTCTGGAAACACCATATATTTT. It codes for CASSFLGGSSGNTIYF.

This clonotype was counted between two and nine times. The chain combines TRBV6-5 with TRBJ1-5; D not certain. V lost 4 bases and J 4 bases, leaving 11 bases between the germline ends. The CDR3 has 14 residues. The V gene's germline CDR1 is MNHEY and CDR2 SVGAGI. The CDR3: CASSFRATNQPQHF. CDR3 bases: TGTGCCAGCAGTTTTAGGGCGACGAATCAGCCCCAGCATTTT.

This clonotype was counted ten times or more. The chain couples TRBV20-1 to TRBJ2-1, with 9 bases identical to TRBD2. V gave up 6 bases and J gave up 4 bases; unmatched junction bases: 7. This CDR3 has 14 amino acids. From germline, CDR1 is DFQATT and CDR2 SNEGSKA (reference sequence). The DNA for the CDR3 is TGCAGTGCCATTGGGACTAGCTCTTACAATGAGCAGTTCTTC. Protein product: CSAIGTSSYNEQFF.

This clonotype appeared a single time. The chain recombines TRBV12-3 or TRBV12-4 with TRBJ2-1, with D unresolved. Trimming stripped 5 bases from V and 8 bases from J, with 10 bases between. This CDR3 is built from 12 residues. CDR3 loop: CASSVQSDEQFF. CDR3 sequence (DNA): TGTGCCAGCAGTGTACAAAGTGATGAGCAGTTCTTC.

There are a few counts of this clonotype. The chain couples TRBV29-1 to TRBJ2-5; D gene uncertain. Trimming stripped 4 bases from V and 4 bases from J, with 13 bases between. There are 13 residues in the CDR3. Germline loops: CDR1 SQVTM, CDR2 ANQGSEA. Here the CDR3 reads CSVARVHLETQYF. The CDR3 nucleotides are TGCAGCGTTGCTAGGGTTCATCTAGAGACCCAGTACTTC.

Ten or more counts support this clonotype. This CDR3 is CSVDQAGAYEQYF. The CDR3 DNA follows: TGCAGCGTTGACCAAGCGGGAGCATACGAGCAGTACTTC. The chain uses TRBV29-1 and TRBJ2-7; 8 nucleotides line up with TRBD2. V lost 3 bases to trimming and J lost 4 bases; unmatched junction nucleotides: 5. This CDR3 has 13 residues. Germline assignment: CDR1 SQVTM and CDR2 ANQGSEA.

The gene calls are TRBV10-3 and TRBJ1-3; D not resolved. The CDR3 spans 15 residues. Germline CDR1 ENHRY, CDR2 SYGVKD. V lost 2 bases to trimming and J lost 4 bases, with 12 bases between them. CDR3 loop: CAISEGPGVGNTIYF. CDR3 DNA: TGTGCCATCAGTGAGGGGCCCGGGGTCGGAAACACCATATATTTT.

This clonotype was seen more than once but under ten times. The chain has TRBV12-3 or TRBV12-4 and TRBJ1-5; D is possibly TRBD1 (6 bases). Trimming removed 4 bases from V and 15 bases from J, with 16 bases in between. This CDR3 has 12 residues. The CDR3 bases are TGTGCCAGCAGTTCCTCGACAGGCTCGTTGCATTTT. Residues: CASSSSTGSLHF.

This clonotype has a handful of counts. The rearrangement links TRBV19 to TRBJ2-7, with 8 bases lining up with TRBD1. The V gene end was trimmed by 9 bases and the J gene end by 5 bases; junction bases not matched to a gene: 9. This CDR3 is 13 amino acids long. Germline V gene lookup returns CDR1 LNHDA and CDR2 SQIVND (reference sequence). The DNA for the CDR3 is TGTGCCAGCTCGGACAGGGCTAGTGACGAGCAGTACTTC. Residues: CASSDRASDEQYF.

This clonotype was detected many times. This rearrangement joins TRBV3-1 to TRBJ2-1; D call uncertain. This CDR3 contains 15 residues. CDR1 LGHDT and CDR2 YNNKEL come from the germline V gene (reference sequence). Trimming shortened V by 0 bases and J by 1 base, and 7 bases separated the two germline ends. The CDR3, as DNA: TGTGCCAGCAGCCAAGAGGTAGGGTCCTACAATGAGCAGTTCTTC. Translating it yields CASSQEVGSYNEQFF.

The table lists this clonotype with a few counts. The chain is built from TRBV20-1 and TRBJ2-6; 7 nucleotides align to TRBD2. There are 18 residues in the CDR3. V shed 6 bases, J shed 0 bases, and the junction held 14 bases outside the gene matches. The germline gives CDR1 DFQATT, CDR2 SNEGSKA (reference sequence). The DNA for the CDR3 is TGCAGTGCCCCCTTAGGCGGGAGAATGTACTCTGGGGCCAACGTCCTGACTTTC. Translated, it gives CSAPLGGRMYSGANVLTF.